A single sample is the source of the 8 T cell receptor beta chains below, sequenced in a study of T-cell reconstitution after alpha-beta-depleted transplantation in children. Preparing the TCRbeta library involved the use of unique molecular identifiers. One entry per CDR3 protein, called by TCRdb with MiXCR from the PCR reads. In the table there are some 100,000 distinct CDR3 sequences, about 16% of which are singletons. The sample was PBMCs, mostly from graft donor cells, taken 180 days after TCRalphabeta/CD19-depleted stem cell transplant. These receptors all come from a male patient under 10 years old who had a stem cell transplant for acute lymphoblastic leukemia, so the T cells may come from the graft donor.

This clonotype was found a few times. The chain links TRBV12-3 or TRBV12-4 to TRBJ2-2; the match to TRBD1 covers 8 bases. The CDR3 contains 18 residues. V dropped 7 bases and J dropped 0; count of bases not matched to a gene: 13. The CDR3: CASTQPSGGAPNTGELFF. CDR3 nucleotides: TGTGCCAGCACCCAACCCTCAGGGGGCGCTCCGAACACCGGGGAGCTGTTTTTT.

This CDR3 reads CASSARTRWETQYF. CDR3 DNA: TGTGCCAGCAGCGCTCGGACTAGATGGGAGACCCAGTACTTC. V usage is TRBV7-8 and J usage is TRBJ2-5; TRBD2 matches 7 bases. The germline CDR1 and CDR2 sequences are SGHVS and FQNEAQ. The ends lost 5 bases at V and 5 bases at J; junction bases unmatched: 8. The CDR3 spans 14 residues.

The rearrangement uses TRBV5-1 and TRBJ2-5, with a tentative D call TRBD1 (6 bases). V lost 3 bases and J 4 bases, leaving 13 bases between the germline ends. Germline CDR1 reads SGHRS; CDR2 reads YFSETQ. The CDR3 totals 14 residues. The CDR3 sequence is CASSSTGFSETQYF. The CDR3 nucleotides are TGCGCCAGCAGCTCTACAGGGTTTTCAGAGACCCAGTACTTC.

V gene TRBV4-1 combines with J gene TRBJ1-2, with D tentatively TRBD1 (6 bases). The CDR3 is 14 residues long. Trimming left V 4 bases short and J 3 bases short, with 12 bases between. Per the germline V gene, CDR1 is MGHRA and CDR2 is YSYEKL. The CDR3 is CASSLDRSYYGYTF. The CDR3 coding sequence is TGCGCCAGCAGCCTCGACAGGTCTTACTATGGCTACACCTTC.

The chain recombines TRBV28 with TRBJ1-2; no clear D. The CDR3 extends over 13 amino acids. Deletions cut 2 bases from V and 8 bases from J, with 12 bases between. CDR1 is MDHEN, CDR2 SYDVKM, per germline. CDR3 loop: CASSLDNAGGYTF. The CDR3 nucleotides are TGTGCCAGCAGTTTAGACAACGCTGGAGGCTACACCTTC.

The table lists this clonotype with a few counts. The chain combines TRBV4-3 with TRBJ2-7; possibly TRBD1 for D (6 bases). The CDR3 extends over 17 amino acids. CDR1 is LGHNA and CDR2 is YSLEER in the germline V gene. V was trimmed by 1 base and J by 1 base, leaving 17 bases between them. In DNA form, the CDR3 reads TGCGCCAGCAGCCAAGCATATGGAGACAGGTGGTCCTACGAGCAGTACTTC. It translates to CASSQAYGDRWSYEQYF.

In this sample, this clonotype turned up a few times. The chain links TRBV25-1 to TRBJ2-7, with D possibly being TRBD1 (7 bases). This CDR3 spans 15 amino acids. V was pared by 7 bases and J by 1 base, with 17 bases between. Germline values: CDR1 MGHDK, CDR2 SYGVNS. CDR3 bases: TGTGCCAGCACCTTGACAGGGCGGGAATCCTACGAGCAGTACTTC. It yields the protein CASTLTGRESYEQYF.

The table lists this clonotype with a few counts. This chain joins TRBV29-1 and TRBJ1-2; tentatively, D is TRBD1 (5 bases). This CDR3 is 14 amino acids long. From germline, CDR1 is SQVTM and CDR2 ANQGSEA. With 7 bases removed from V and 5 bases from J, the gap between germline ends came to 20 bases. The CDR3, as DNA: TGCAGCGCCCGCCCCGGGGCCGAAGCTTATGGCTACACCTTC. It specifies CSARPGAEAYGYTF.